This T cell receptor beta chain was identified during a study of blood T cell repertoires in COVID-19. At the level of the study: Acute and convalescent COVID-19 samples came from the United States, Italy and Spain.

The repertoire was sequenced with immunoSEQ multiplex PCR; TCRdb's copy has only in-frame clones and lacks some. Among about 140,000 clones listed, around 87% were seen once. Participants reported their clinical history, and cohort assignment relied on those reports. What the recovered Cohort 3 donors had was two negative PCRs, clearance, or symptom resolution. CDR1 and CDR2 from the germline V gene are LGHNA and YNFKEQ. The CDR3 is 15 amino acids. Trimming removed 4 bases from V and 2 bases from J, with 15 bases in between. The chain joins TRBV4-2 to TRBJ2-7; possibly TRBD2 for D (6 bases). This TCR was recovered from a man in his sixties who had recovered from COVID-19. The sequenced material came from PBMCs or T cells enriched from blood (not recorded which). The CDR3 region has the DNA TGTGCCAGCAGCCCACAATTGGGCGGGGCCTACGAGCAGTACTTC. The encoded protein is CASSPQLGGAYEQYF.